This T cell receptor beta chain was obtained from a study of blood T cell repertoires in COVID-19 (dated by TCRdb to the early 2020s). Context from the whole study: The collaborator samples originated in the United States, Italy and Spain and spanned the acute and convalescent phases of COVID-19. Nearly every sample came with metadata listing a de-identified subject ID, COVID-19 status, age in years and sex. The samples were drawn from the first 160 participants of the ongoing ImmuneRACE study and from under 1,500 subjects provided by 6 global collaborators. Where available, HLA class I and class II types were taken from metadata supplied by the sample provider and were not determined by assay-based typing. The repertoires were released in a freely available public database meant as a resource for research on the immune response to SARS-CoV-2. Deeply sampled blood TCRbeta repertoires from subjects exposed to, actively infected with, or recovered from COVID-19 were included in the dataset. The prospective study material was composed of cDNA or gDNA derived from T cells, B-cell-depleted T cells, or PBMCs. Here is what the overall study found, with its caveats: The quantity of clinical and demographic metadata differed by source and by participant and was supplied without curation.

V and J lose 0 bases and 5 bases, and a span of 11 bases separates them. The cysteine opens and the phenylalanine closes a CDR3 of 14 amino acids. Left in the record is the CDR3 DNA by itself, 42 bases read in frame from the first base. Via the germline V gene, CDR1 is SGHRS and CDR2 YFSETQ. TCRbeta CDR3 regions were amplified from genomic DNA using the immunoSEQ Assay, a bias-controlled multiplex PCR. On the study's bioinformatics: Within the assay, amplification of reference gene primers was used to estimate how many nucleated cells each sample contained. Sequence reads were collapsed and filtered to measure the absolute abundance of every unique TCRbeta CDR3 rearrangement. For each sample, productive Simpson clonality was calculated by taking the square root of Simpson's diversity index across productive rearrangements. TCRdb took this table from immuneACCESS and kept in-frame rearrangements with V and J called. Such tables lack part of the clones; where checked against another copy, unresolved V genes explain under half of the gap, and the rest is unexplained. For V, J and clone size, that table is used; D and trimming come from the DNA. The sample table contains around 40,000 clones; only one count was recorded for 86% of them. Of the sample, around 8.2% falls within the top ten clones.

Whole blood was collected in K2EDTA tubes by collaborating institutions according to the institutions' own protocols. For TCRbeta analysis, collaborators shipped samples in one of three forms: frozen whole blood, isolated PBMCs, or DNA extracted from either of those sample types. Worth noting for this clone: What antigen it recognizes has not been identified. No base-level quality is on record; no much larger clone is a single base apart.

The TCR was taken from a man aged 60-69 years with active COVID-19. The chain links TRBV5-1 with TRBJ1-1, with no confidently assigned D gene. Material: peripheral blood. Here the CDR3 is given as CASSLVQATTEAFF. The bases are TGCGCCAGCAGCTTGGTCCAGGCCACGACTGAAGCTTTCTTT.